A single sample gave rise to the 26 T cell receptor beta chains below, sequenced in a study of T cell responses to AZD1222 COVID-19 vaccine. The method was immunoSEQ multiplex PCR; TCRdb's version includes in-frame clones alone and lacks a portion of them. Seen here are 69,000 or so clones, around 89% observed once, and the top ten hold approximately 5%. The specimen was peripheral blood, collected 28 days after the second dose of the MenACWY control vaccine. The receptors stem from an adult who received the MenACWY meningococcal vaccine as a control.

The chain couples TRBV4-1 to TRBJ2-5; D possibly uses TRBD1 or TRBD2 (6 bases each). Trimming cost V 3 bases and J 4 bases, with 21 bases left between them. Germline CDR1 reads MGHRA; CDR2 reads YSYEKL. This CDR3 contains 17 residues. CDR3 DNA: TGCGCCAGCAGCCACCCCTTACTCGGGGGCCGGGGAGAGACCCAGTACTTC. Its protein product is CASSHPLLGGRGETQYF.

CDR3 coding DNA: TGTGCCAGCAGACAACATACTGGTAGCAATCAGCCCCAGCATTTT. Amino acid sequence: CASRQHTGSNQPQHF. The chain combines TRBV2 with TRBJ1-5; D gene unclear. Germline-derived CDR1 and CDR2 are SNHLY and FYNNEI. CDR3 length equals 15 residues. V lost 6 bases and J lost 0, with 12 bases in between.

The chain is built from TRBV18 and TRBJ2-2; tentatively, D is TRBD2 (6 bases). This CDR3 spans 16 amino acids. The germline V gene encodes CDR1 KGHSH and CDR2 LQKENI. V lost 6 bases and J 0 bases, leaving 14 bases between the germline ends. For the CDR3, the DNA is TGTGCCAGCTCGCCGCCCCTAGCGACGAACACCGGGGAGCTGTTTTTT. It translates to CASSPPLATNTGELFF.

J is TRBJ2-2 and V is TRBV2; 8 positions agree with TRBD1. The CDR3 loop spans 15 amino acids. CDR1 and CDR2 from the germline V gene are SNHLY and FYNNEI. The trim removed 4 bases at V and 3 bases at J, leaving 4 bases unmatched. The CDR3 nucleotides are TGTGCCAGCAGTGGACAGGGGACCGACACCGGGGAGCTGTTTTTT. Translation: CASSGQGTDTGELFF.

The chain has TRBV10-3 and TRBJ1-6, with D maybe TRBD1 (5 bases). The CDR3 extends over 15 amino acids. In germline, CDR1 is ENHRY, CDR2 SYGVKD. V shed 6 bases and J shed 9 bases, with 18 bases lying between them. The CDR3 DNA is TGTGCCATCAGATTCTCCCGGGACGGAACTTCACCCCTCCACTTT. It specifies CAIRFSRDGTSPLHF.

V is TRBV5-4 and J is TRBJ2-7; 9 positions match TRBD1. Germline CDR1 is SGHNT and CDR2 is YYREEE (reference sequence). V trimming: 4 bases; J trimming: 7 bases; junction bases outside the gene matches: 9. The CDR3 consists of 14 residues. This CDR3 reads CASSTGTGTREQYF. The DNA of the CDR3 is TGTGCCAGCAGCACCGGGACAGGGACGCGAGAGCAGTACTTC.

The rearrangement uses TRBV3-1 (or the pseudogene TRBV3-2) and TRBJ1-6; the D is unclear. The CDR3 extends over 12 amino acids. Per germline, CDR1 LGHDT and CDR2 YNNKEL (reference sequence). V lost 2 bases and J 13 bases, leaving 9 bases between the germline ends. CDR3 region: CASSQILTPLHF. CDR3 bases: TGTGCCAGCAGCCAAATCCTCACCCCCCTCCACTTT.

V usage is TRBV5-5 and J usage is TRBJ1-1, with TRBD1 matching over 7 bases. The CDR3 totals 18 residues. Germline V gives CDR1 SGHKS, CDR2 YYEKEE (reference sequence). The J segment lost 0 bases and the V segment lost 4 bases, leaving 15 bases of the junction unmatched. CDR3: CASSLRSDRTFMNTEAFF. The CDR3 nucleotides are TGTGCCAGCAGCCTCCGGTCGGACAGGACCTTTATGAACACTGAAGCTTTCTTT.

Notes on this clone: An end of the junction does not agree with germline; a read error may underlie this. V gene TRBV7-7 combines with J gene TRBJ2-7; 8 bases agree with TRBD1. Per the germline V gene, CDR1 is SSHAT and CDR2 is FNYEAQ (reference sequence). CDR3 length: 16 residues. The CDR3 DNA sequence: TGTGCTAGCAGCTTAGGTCGGGACAGGATTTCCTACGAGCAGTACTTC. This encodes CASSLGRDRISYEQYF.

V usage is TRBV7-2 and J usage is TRBJ1-2; no definite D call. The CDR3 runs 13 residues. CDR1 is SGHTA, CDR2 FQGNSA, per germline. Trimming pared 1 base from V and 5 bases from J, leaving 8 bases between. CDR3 amino acids: CASSLGRGYGYTF. The CDR3 coding sequence is TGTGCCAGCAGCTTAGGGCGCGGTTATGGCTACACCTTC.

Here the CDR3 reads CASSGGGRYGYTF. The CDR3 DNA reads TGTGCCAGCAGCGGGGGCGGACGCTATGGCTACACCTTC. This chain uses TRBV11-2 with TRBJ1-2; possible D gene TRBD1, 6 bases. In germline, CDR1 is SGHAT, CDR2 FQNNGV. CDR3 length equals 13 residues. Trimming shortened V by 5 bases and J by 4 bases, and 11 bases separated the two germline ends.

V is TRBV28 and J is TRBJ1-1; D gene uncertain. The CDR3 spans 11 residues. CDR1 is MDHEN, CDR2 SYDVKM, per germline. Trimming stripped 3 bases from V and 10 bases from J, with 9 bases between. DNA of the CDR3: TGTGCCAGCAGTTTTAACCGCGCAGCTTTCTTT. Amino acid sequence: CASSFNRAAFF.

The chain links TRBV9 to TRBJ1-2, with D perhaps TRBD1 (6 bases). In germline, CDR1 is SGDLS, CDR2 YYNGEE. This CDR3 comprises 14 residues. The ends were cut back, 0 bases at V and 7 bases at J, with 13 bases in the middle. Written as DNA, the CDR3 is TGTGCCAGCAGCGTAGATTCAGGGGTCACTGGCTACACCTTC. This gives the protein CASSVDSGVTGYTF.

The chain links TRBV7-9 to TRBJ2-3; maybe TRBD2 (6 bases). The CDR3 spans 14 residues. Germline V gene sequence: CDR1 SEHNR, CDR2 FQNEAQ (reference sequence). The CDR3 DNA is TGTGGTAGTGGGGGGAAGAGAGTGACAGATACGCAGTATTTT. Protein product: CGSGGKRVTDTQYF.

This chain connects TRBV5-1 to TRBJ2-3; D possibly corresponds to TRBD1 (6 bases). Germline CDR1 SGHRS, CDR2 YFSETQ. V lost 0 bases and J lost 5, with 16 bases in between. The CDR3 sequence is 16 residues long. CDR3 amino acids: CASSLGMGAAGDTQYF. The DNA of the CDR3 is TGCGCCAGCAGCTTGGGAATGGGGGCTGCTGGAGATACGCAGTATTTT.

The CDR3 is CASSLRRGGRSHTQYF. The CDR3 region has the DNA TGTGCCAGCAGTTTACGTCGTGGGGGTCGGAGTCATACGCAGTATTTT. The V and J genes are TRBV28 and TRBJ2-3; perhaps D is TRBD1 or TRBD2 (5 bases each). The CDR3 sequence is 16 residues long. CDR1 and CDR2 (germline): MDHEN, SYDVKM. The V gene lost 2 bases and the J gene lost 7 bases, with 19 bases spanning the gap.

This clone was seen only a few times. This chain links TRBV5-6 with TRBJ1-5; the D gene is possibly TRBD1 (5 bases). Germline V CDR1 and CDR2: SGHDT, YYEEEE. Trimming removed 0 bases from V and 6 bases from J, with 10 bases in between. This CDR3 spans 14 amino acids. The CDR3 protein is CASSLGQRGQPQHF. The CDR3 DNA follows: TGTGCCAGCAGCTTGGGCCAAAGGGGTCAGCCCCAGCATTTT.

The chain links TRBV9 to TRBJ1-2; TRBD1 agrees at 7 bases. Germline loops: CDR1 SGDLS, CDR2 YYNGEE. V gave up 3 bases and J gave up 0 bases; unmatched junction bases: 2. The CDR3 covers 14 residues. The CDR3 spells CASSGGQPNYGYTF. CDR3 coding DNA: TGTGCCAGCAGCGGGGGACAGCCTAACTATGGCTACACCTTC. The full variable domain, completed using reference TRBV9 and TRBJ1-2, is DSGVTQTPKHLITATGQRVTLRCSPRSGDLSVYWYQQSLDQGLQFLIQYYNGEERAKGNILERFSAQQFPDLHSELNLSSLELGDSALYFCASSGGQPNYGYTFGSGTRLTVV.

V is TRBV7-2 and J is TRBJ2-1; TRBD2 matches 10 bases. CDR1 and CDR2 from the germline V gene are SGHTA and FQGNSA. V gave up 4 bases and J gave up 9 bases; unmatched junction bases: 0. The CDR3 runs to 12 residues. The CDR3 nucleotides are TGTGCCAGCAGCTGGACTAGCGGTGAGCAGTTCTTC. As protein: CASSWTSGEQFF.

This chain uses TRBV19 with TRBJ2-7; 7 bases match TRBD1. Trimming cost V 5 bases and J 2 bases; bases outside gene matches: 6. This CDR3 has 14 residues. Germline CDR1 is LNHDA and CDR2 is SQIVND (reference sequence). CDR3 coding DNA: TGTGCCAGTAGTGGGCACAGGGGAGCCTACGAGCAGTACTTC. Translation gives CASSGHRGAYEQYF.

The rearrangement uses TRBV6-6 and TRBJ2-3; 10 nucleotides align to TRBD2. With V trimmed by 5 bases and J by 5 bases, 4 bases remained unmatched. Germline CDR1 is MNHNY and CDR2 is SVGAGI (reference sequence). The CDR3 is 14 amino acids. CDR3 loop: CASSLSGRLDTQYF. The CDR3 bases are TGTGCCAGCAGTCTTAGCGGGAGGTTAGATACGCAGTATTTT.

The genes are TRBV11-1 and TRBJ2-3; D perhaps matches TRBD2 (6 bases). Trimming left V 2 bases short and J 2 bases short, with 11 bases between. The CDR3 sequence is 15 residues long. Germline V lookup: CDR1 SGHAT, CDR2 FQDESV (reference sequence). CDR3 bases: TGTGCCAGCAGCTTATTGCCGGGGGTCACAGATACGCAGTATTTT. This gives the protein CASSLLPGVTDTQYF.

The CDR3 region has the DNA TGTGCCAGCAGCTTAAATAGCAATCAGCCCCAGCATTTT. Protein product: CASSLNSNQPQHF. This rearrangement joins TRBV11-2 to TRBJ1-5; D unclear. The CDR3 has 13 amino acids. Germline CDR1 reads SGHAT; CDR2 reads FQNNGV. Between the trimmed V and J ends, which lost 2 bases and 0 bases, there was a span of 2 bases.

With regard to this clone: This sample also contains other DNA sequences that code for the same CDR3. The J gene is TRBJ2-5, the V gene TRBV7-2; 9 bases line up with TRBD1. The trim removed 3 bases at V and 5 bases at J, leaving 4 bases unmatched. Germline V gives CDR1 SGHTA, CDR2 FQGNSA. This CDR3 has 14 residues. CDR3 bases: TGTGCCAGCAGCTTTACAGGGGGCGCGGAGACCCAGTACTTC. It is translated as CASSFTGGAETQYF.

J is TRBJ2-1 and V is TRBV7-2, with 10 bases matching TRBD2. This CDR3 is 15 amino acids long. Germline V CDR1 and CDR2: SGHTA, FQGNSA. V lost 6 bases and J lost 6; bases outside the gene matches: 8. CDR3 in DNA: TGTGCCAGCAGTTCCAGCGGGGGGGCGAGCAATGAGCAGTTCTTC. Protein: CASSSSGGASNEQFF. Based on the CDR3 plus reference TRBV7-2 and TRBJ2-1, the full variable domain is GAGVSQSPSNKVTEKGKDVELRCDPISGHTALYWYRQSLGQGLEFLIYFQGNSAPDKSGLPSDRFSAERTGGSVSTLTIQRTQQEDSAVYLCASSSSGGASNEQFFGPGTRLTVL.

The chain combines TRBV19 with TRBJ1-1; the D gene is possibly TRBD1 (6 bases). The V end was cut by 5 bases, the J end by 1 base, with 11 bases between. The germline V gene encodes CDR1 LNHDA and CDR2 SQIVND (reference sequence). The CDR3 consists of 14 residues. This chain's CDR3 is CASSDPTGNTEAFF. In nucleotides, the CDR3 is TGTGCCAGTAGTGACCCGACAGGGAACACTGAAGCTTTCTTT.